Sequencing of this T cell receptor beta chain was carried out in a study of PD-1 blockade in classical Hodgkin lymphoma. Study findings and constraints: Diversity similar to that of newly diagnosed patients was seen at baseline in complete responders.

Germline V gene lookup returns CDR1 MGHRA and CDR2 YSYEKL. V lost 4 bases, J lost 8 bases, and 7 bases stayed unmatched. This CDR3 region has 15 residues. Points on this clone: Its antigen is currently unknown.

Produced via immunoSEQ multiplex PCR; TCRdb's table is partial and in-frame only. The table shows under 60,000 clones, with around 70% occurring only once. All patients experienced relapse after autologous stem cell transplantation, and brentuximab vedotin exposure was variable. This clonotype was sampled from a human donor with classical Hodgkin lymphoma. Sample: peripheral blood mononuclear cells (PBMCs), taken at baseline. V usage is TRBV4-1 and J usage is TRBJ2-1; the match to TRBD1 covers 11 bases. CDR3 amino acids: CASSRPGQGEYEQFF. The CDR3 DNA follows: TGCGCCAGCAGCCGACCGGGACAGGGGGAATATGAGCAGTTCTTC.